Each of the 6 T cell receptor beta chains below was sequenced from the same sample in a study of blood T cell repertoires in COVID-19. Some clones are missing from TCRdb's copy, which holds only in-frame ones; the method was immunoSEQ multiplex PCR. Of around 70,000 clones listed, roughly four fifths were seen once; the top ten hold under 25%. The sample consisted of peripheral blood. The source is a man between 65 and 85 years old with acute or convalescent COVID-19.

J is TRBJ1-2 and V is TRBV27, with D unclear. Trimming removed 8 bases at V and 4 bases at J, with 11 bases between. The CDR3 contains 12 residues. Looked up from germline, CDR1 is MNHEY and CDR2 is SMNVEV (reference sequence). In nucleotides, the CDR3 is TGTGCCAGCCGTGAGAATAGCTATGGCTACACCTTC. Its protein is CASRENSYGYTF.

This chain joins TRBV7-8 and TRBJ2-2; possibly TRBD2 for D (5 bases). The CDR3 sequence is 16 residues long. Germline V gives CDR1 SGHVS, CDR2 FQNEAQ. V shed 2 bases and J shed 1 base, with 11 bases lying between them. DNA for the CDR3: TGTGCCAGCAGCTTACGAGCGGTCCTGAACACCGGGGAGCTGTTTTTT. Protein product: CASSLRAVLNTGELFF. Variable domain in full (rest from reference TRBV7-8 and TRBJ2-2): GAGVSQSPRYKVAKRGQDVALRCDPISGHVSLFWYQQALGQGPEFLTYFQNEAQLDKSGLPSDRFFAERPEGSVSTLKIQRTQQEDSAVYLCASSLRAVLNTGELFFGEGSRLTVL.

The V call is TRBV6-2 or TRBV6-3, the J call TRBJ1-5; 9 bases line up with TRBD1. J was trimmed by 4 bases and V by 5 bases; bases with no gene match: 6. This CDR3 is built from 15 residues. CDR1 is MNHEY and CDR2 is SVGEGT in the germline V gene. The DNA of the CDR3 is TGTGCCAGCAGTCTCACCGGGACAGGGAATCAGCCCCAGCATTTT. It encodes CASSLTGTGNQPQHF.

Only a few counts were recorded for this clone. V usage is TRBV11-1 and J usage is TRBJ2-5, with TRBD1 identical over 7 bases. The J segment lost 5 bases and the V segment lost 5 bases, leaving 14 bases of the junction unmatched. The CDR3 loop spans 16 amino acids. Germline assignment: CDR1 SGHAT and CDR2 FQDESV (reference sequence). CDR3 amino acids: CASSAGDSLRDETQYF. The CDR3 DNA is TGTGCCAGCAGCGCCGGGGACAGCCTGAGGGACGAGACCCAGTACTTC.

J is TRBJ1-3 and V is TRBV10-3; perhaps TRBD1 as D (6 bases). The germline CDR1 and CDR2 sequences are ENHRY and SYGVKD. CDR3 length: 15 amino acids. Trimming stripped 5 bases from V and 0 bases from J, with 11 bases between. The CDR3 nucleotides read TGTGCCATCAGTTTCGGACAGTTCTCTGGAAACACCATATATTTT. This translates into CAISFGQFSGNTIYF.

The J gene is TRBJ2-7, the V gene TRBV14, with TRBD2 matching 8 bases. The CDR3 is 14 amino acids. CDR1 and CDR2 from the germline V gene are SGHDN and FVKESK. V shed 0 bases and J 12 bases; nucleotides not matched to a gene: 10. CDR3 in amino acids: CASSQDSGIAGLYF. The DNA of the CDR3 is TGTGCCAGCAGCCAAGATAGTGGGATAGCGGGATTGTACTTC. The full variable domain, its missing parts supplied by reference TRBV14 and TRBJ2-7, is EAGVTQFPSHSVIEKGQTVTLRCDPISGHDNLYWYRRVMGKEIKFLLHFVKESKQDESGMPNNRFLAERTGGTYSTLKVQPAELEDSGVYFCASSQDSGIAGLYFGPGTRLTVT.